Sequencing of this TCR beta chain was carried out in a study of OX40 agonist ivuxolimab in advanced cancers. Study at large: Patients received the agonistic anti-OX40 (CD134) antibody ivuxolimab. The dose-escalation cohort was about 83% male, with a mean age of approximately 62 years, ranging roughly 20 to 80. Allowance was made for prior anti-PD-1, anti-PD-L1 or anti-CTLA-4 therapy, and roughly 40% had some. Study-level findings and limits: Average numbers of expanded clones were greater in CD8+ T cells than in CD4+.

As for this clone: The antigen remains unidentified.

Germline-derived CDR1 and CDR2 are LNHDA and SQIVND (reference sequence). Trimming shortened V by 4 bases and J by 0 bases, and 3 bases separated the two germline ends. The CDR3 is made up of 13 amino acids. Here immunoSEQ multiplex PCR was the method, and the copy in TCRdb shows in-frame clones only, minus some. Of 55,000 or so clones listed, approximately 90% were seen once; the top ten hold 16%. This receptor was identified in an adult with an advanced solid tumor such as melanoma, head and neck, liver or kidney cancer. V usage is TRBV19 and J usage is TRBJ2-2; D is unresolved. The sequencing used CD4+ or CD8+ T cells sorted from blood, collected in a trial of the OX40 agonist ivuxolimab. The CDR3 bases are TGTGCCAGTAGTACGGCGAACACCGGGGAGCTGTTTTTT. This encodes CASSTANTGELFF.